The 15 T cell receptor beta chains below all came from one sample that was sequenced in a study of tumor-infiltrating lymphocytes in primary liver carcinoma. The template, approximately 500 ng total RNA, yielded TCR beta cDNA made with a constant-region primer. Three nested multiplex PCR rounds, a slightly modified ARM-PCR, produced the libraries for TCR beta. For roughly 11 cycles apiece, the opening two PCR rounds ran with TRBV1-TRBV30 forward primers and a C-beta reverse primer. TCRdb reprocessed the multiplex PCR reads via MiXCR and lists one record per CDR3 protein. The data contain 100,000 or so distinct CDR3 sequences, 55% to 80% of them singletons. Starting material for RNA and DNA co-extraction consisted of roughly 17-31 mg of unsorted bulk tissue. Sequencing input: liver tumor tissue from sampling region 2. Subset here: tumor region T2, inferior pole. The receptors were gathered from a woman aged 55-75 years with primary liver carcinoma and hepatitis B virus infection.

This clonotype has a handful of counts. It may be a read error: a sequence one base away is much more abundant. This chain joins TRBV29-1 and TRBJ1-4, with D possibly matching TRBD1 (6 bases). Trimming pared 4 bases from V and 7 bases from J, leaving 16 bases between. This CDR3 is built from 14 residues. The germline V gene has CDR1 SQVTM and CDR2 ANQGSEA. The CDR3 bases are TGCAGCGTTGGATCAGGGCCCAGGGGTGAAAAACTGTTTTTT. This sequence encodes CSVGSGPRGEKLFF.

For this clonotype: Compared with germline, one end of the junction differs, possibly owing to a read error. The chain joins TRBV5-1 to TRBJ2-7; D unclear. The CDR3 runs 15 residues. Germline assignment: CDR1 SGHRS and CDR2 YFSETQ. CDR3 bases: TGTGCCAGCAGCCCCGTGACGATGAGCTCCTACGAGCAGTACTTC. It specifies CASSPVTMSSYEQYF.

This clonotype was seen ten or more times. J is TRBJ1-5 and V is TRBV5-8; D not resolved. The length of the CDR3 is 13 residues. V was cut by 4 bases and J by 4 bases, with 9 bases left in between. Germline lookup yields CDR1 SGHTS and CDR2 YDEGEE. The CDR3 nucleotides are TGTGCCAGCAGCATCGACACAAATCAGCCCCAGCATTTT. Translated: CASSIDTNQPQHF. Variable domain in full (rest from reference TRBV5-8 and TRBJ1-5): EAGVTQSPTHLIKTRGQQATLRCSPISGHTSVYWYQQALGLGLQFLLWYDEGEERNRGNFPPRFSGRQFPNYSSELNVNALELEDSALYLCASSIDTNQPQHFGDGTRLSIL.

This clonotype was detected once. The germline gene is not matched at one end of the junction; a read error may be the cause. The chain couples TRBV6-5 to TRBJ1-5; D remains unclear. The germline V gene has CDR1 MNHEY and CDR2 SVGAGI. CDR3 length: 14 residues. The CDR3, as DNA: TGTGCCAGCAGCCGTTCAATTAGCGATCAGCCCCAACATTTT. Its translation is CASSRSISDQPQHF.

This clonotype has ten or more counts. J is TRBJ2-4 and V is TRBV28, with D perhaps TRBD2 (7 bases). The V gene's germline CDR1 is MDHEN and CDR2 SYDVKM. This CDR3 is built from 14 residues. V shed 6 bases and J shed 7 bases, with 16 bases lying between them. CDR3 nucleotide sequence: TGTGCCAGCAGCCCTCCCAGGGGAGGGAACATTCAGTACTTC. This translates into CASSPPRGGNIQYF.

The chain has TRBV6-1 and TRBJ2-7; perhaps TRBD2 as D (5 bases). The V end lost 8 bases, the J end lost 3 bases, and 14 bases lay between the germline ends. The CDR3 runs to 13 residues. Per the germline V gene, CDR1 is MNHNS and CDR2 is SASEGT. The CDR3 coding sequence is TGTGCCAGCTGCCTAGTGGGAGTCTACGAGCAGTACTTC. Translating gives CASCLVGVYEQYF.

This clonotype was seen a handful of times. A read error may be the cause here, since a much bigger clone is one base away. This chain joins TRBV6-1 and TRBJ2-2; a possible D gene is TRBD1 (5 bases). Germline loops: CDR1 MNHNS, CDR2 SASEGT. CDR3 length: 14 residues. As DNA, the CDR3 is TGTGTCAGCAGTGATATCAGGGATACCGGGGAGCTGTTTTTT. Its translation: CVSSDIRDTGELFF.

This clonotype showed up many times. This chain joins TRBV6-6 and TRBJ1-6; 7 bases agree with TRBD1. CDR3 length: 15 residues. The V gene end was trimmed by 2 bases and the J gene end by 8 bases; junction bases not matched to a gene: 6. Per the germline V gene, CDR1 is MNHNY and CDR2 is SVGAGI (reference sequence). CDR3 protein: CASSYQTGEHSPLHF. The CDR3 DNA is TGTGCCAGCAGTTACCAAACAGGGGAGCATTCACCCCTCCACTTT.

This clonotype was counted ten times or more. The chain carries TRBV5-1 and TRBJ1-1; tentatively, D is TRBD1 (6 bases). Trimming left V 4 bases short and J 1 base short, with 14 bases between. The germline CDR1 and CDR2 sequences are SGHRS and YFSETQ. The CDR3 is 15 residues long. CDR3 in DNA: TGCGCCAGCAGCGGAACGGGACAAGGGAACACTGAAGCTTTCTTT. It translates to CASSGTGQGNTEAFF.

The count of this clonotype is one. The CDR3 does not close with the conserved phenylalanine or tryptophan, likely indicating a read error. The rearrangement uses TRBV12-3 or TRBV12-4 and TRBJ1-1, with 9 bases aligning to TRBD1. This CDR3 comprises 15 residues. V shed 5 bases and J 6 bases; nucleotides not matched to a gene: 10. CDR3 loop: CASSQQGAMGAEAFS. CDR3 DNA: TGTGCCAGCAGTCAACAGGGGGCGATGGGCGCTGAAGCTTTCTCT.

Points on this clonotype: Its ends do not fully match the called genes, so a read error is possible. The rearrangement uses TRBV11-1 and TRBJ2-1; D remains unclear. CDR3 length: 16 amino acids. Germline V CDR1 and CDR2: SGHAT, FQDESV (reference sequence). The CDR3 DNA reads as TGTGCCGGCAGCCGCACTATATCAGGCTCCTGTAATGAGCAGTTCTTC. Translation gives CAGSRTISGSCNEQFF.

Details on this clonotype: One end of the junction does not line up with germline, which may come from a read error. V usage is TRBV28 and J usage is TRBJ2-7; maybe TRBD1 (5 bases). CDR1 is MDHEN and CDR2 is SYDVKM in the germline V gene. The CDR3 is made up of 15 amino acids. This chain's CDR3 is CASSSTGWNYYKQYF. CDR3 coding DNA: TGTGCCAGCAGTTCAACAGGTTGGAACTACTACAAGCAGTACTTC.

In the case of this clonotype: An end of the junction differs from the germline gene, which may be a read error. The rearrangement joins TRBV11-1 to TRBJ1-1, with D maybe TRBD1 (5 bases). Per germline, CDR1 SGHAT and CDR2 FQDESV (reference sequence). The CDR3 has 14 residues. The CDR3 region is CANSWEGQSTEAFF. CDR3 in DNA: TGTGCCAACAGCTGGGAGGGGCAGTCCACTGAAGCTTTCTTT.

This clonotype was recorded many times. The chain has TRBV28 and TRBJ1-2; D unclear. The CDR3 has 14 residues. Germline CDR1 and CDR2: MDHEN and SYDVKM. V was shortened by 6 bases and J by 8 bases, with 19 bases between the two germline ends. The CDR3 sequence: CASSLTSEVRGYTF. CDR3 sequence (DNA): TGTGCCAGCAGCCTTACGTCGGAGGTGAGGGGCTACACCTTC.

This clonotype occurred once. The chain recombines TRBV6-5 with TRBJ2-1, with 9 nucleotides matching TRBD1. CDR3 size: 15 residues. The J segment lost 12 bases and the V segment lost 3 bases, leaving 12 bases of the junction unmatched. The germline CDR1 and CDR2 sequences are MNHEY and SVGAGI. DNA for the CDR3: TGTGCCAGCAGTTATGGGGGGACAGGGCTGGGAGGGCAGTTCTTC. This gives the protein CASSYGGTGLGGQFF.